What follows describes a single T cell receptor (beta chain). Its matching antigen is unknown. CDR1 is SGDLS, CDR2 YYNGEE, per germline. V lost 5 bases to trimming and J lost 6 bases, with 12 bases between them. This CDR3 region has 14 residues. This sample was taken from a study of cytomegalovirus exposure and HLA in healthy donors. Study findings and constraints: In the 120 or so validation repertoires, approximately 93% of cluster scores exceeded 0, per a later analysis. TCR beta chains numbering some 150 were designated cytomegalovirus-associated. The classifier reportedly diagnosed cytomegalovirus status with high specificity and sensitivity.

The donors were members of the approximately 120-subject validation cohort (separate from the approximately 670-subject first cohort). Measured with immunoSEQ multiplex PCR; TCRdb has only the in-frame clones, and not every one. The sample carries 190,000 or so clones, approximately 84% recorded once. V is TRBV9 and J is TRBJ1-6; D is perhaps TRBD1 (6 bases). The sequenced sample consisted of PBMCs. The TCR sequence derives from a woman younger than 30 in good health and CMV-seropositive. The CDR3 DNA sequence: TGTGCCAGCAGAGAGGGACAATCTAATTCACCCCTCCACTTT. Its translation: CASREGQSNSPLHF.